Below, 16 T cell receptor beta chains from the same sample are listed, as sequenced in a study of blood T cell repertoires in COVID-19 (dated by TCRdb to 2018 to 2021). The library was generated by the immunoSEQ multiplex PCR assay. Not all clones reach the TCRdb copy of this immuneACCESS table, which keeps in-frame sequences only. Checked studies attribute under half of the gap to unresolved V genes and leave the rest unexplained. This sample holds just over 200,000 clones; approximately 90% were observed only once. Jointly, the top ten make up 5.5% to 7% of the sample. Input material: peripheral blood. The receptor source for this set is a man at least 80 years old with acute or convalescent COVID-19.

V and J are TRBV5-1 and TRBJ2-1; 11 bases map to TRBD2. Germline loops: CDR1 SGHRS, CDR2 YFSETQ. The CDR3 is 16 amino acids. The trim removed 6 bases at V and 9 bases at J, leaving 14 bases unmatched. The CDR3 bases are TGCGCCAGCACCCCTATAGCGGGAGGGCCGACTGGTGAGCAGTTCTTC. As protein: CASTPIAGGPTGEQFF.

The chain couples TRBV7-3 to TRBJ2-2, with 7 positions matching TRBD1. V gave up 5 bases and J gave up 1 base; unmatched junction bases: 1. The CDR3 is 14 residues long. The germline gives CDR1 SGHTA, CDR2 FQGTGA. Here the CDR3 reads CASSRQGNTGELFF. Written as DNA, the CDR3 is TGTGCCAGCAGCCGACAGGGGAACACCGGGGAGCTGTTTTTT. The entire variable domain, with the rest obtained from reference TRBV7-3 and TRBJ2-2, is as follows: GAGVSQTPSNKVTEKGKYVELRCDPISGHTALYWYRQSLGQGPEFLIYFQGTGAADDSGLPNDRFFAVRPEGSVSTLKIQRTERGDSAVYLCASSRQGNTGELFFGEGSRLTVL.

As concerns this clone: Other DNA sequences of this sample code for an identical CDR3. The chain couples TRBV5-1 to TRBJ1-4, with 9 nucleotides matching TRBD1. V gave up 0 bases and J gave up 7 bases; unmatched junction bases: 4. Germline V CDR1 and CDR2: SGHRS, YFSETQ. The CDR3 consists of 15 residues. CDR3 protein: CASSLGGTGREKLFF. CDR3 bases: TGCGCCAGCAGCTTGGGTGGGACAGGGCGTGAAAAACTGTTTTTT.

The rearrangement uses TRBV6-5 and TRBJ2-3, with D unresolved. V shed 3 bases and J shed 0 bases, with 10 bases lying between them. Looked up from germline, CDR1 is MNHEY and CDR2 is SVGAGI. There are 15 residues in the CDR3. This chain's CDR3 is CASSYLGMSTDTQYF. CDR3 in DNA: TGTGCCAGCAGTTATCTGGGCATGAGCACAGATACGCAGTATTTT.

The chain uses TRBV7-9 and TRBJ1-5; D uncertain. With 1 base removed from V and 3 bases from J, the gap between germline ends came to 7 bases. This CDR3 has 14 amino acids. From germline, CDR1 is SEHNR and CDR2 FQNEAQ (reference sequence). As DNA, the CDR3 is TGTGCCAGCAGCTTAGGCGGATACAATCAGCCCCAGCATTTT. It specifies CASSLGGYNQPQHF.

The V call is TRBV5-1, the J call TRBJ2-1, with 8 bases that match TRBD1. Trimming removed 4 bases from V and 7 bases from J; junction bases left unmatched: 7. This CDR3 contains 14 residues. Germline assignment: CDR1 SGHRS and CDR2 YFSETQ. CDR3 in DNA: TGCGCCAGCAGCGCCCGGCAGGGGGCAAATGAGCAGTTCTTC. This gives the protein CASSARQGANEQFF.

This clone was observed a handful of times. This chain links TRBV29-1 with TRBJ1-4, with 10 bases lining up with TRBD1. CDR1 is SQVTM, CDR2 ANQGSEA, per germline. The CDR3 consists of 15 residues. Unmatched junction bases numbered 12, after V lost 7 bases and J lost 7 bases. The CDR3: CSAHLRTGGSEKLFF. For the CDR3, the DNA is TGCAGCGCTCACCTCAGGACAGGGGGGAGTGAAAAACTGTTTTTT.

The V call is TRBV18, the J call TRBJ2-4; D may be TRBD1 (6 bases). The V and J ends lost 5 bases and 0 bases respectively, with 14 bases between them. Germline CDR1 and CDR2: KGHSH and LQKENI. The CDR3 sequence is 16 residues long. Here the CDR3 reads CASSKAGVRAKNIQYF. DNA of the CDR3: TGTGCCAGCTCAAAAGCAGGGGTGAGAGCCAAAAACATTCAGTACTTC.

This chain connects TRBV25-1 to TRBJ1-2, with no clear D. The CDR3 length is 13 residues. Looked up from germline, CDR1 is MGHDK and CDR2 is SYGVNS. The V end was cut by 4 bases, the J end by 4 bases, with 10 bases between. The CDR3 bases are TGTGCCAGCAGTGTCGGGTTTCGCTATGGCTACACCTTC. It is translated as CASSVGFRYGYTF.

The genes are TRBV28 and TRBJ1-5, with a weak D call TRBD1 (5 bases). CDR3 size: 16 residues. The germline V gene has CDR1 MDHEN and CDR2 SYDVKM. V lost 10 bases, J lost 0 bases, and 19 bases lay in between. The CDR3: CATTPLTADSNQPQHF. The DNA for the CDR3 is TGTGCCACCACCCCCTTGACAGCCGATAGCAATCAGCCCCAGCATTTT.

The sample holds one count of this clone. The CDR3: CASSAGVPDYGYTF. The CDR3 coding sequence is TGTGCCAGCAGTGCAGGGGTACCGGACTATGGCTACACCTTC. The gene calls are TRBV28 and TRBJ1-2; D may be TRBD1 (6 bases). CDR1 MDHEN and CDR2 SYDVKM come from the germline V gene. Between the trimmed V and J ends, which lost 5 bases and 3 bases, there was a span of 13 bases. CDR3 size: 14 residues.

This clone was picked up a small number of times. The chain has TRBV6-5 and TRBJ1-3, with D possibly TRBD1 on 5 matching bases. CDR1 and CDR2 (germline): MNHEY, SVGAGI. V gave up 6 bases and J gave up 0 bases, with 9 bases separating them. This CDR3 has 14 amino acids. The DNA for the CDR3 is TGTGCCAGCAGAAGACAGCACTCTGGAAACACCATATATTTT. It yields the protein CASRRQHSGNTIYF.

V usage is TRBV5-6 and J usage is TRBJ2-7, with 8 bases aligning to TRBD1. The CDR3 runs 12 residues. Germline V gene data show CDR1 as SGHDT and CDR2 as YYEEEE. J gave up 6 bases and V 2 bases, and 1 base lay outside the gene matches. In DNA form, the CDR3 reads TGTGCCAGCAGCTTTGACAGGGGCGAGCAGTACGTC. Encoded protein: CASSFDRGEQYV.

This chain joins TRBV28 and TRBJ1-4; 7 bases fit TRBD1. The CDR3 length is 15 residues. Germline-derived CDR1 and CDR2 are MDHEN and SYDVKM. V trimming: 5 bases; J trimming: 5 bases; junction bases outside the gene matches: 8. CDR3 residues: CASSTTGDGNEKLFF. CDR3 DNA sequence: TGTGCCAGCAGTACCACAGGGGATGGAAATGAAAAACTGTTTTTT.

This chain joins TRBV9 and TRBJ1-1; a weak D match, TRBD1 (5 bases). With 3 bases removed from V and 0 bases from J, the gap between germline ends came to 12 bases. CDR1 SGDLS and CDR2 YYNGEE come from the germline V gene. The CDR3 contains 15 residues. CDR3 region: CASSASGLMNTEAFF. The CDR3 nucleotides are TGTGCCAGCAGCGCCTCGGGACTGATGAACACTGAAGCTTTCTTT. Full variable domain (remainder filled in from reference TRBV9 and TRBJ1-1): DSGVTQTPKHLITATGQRVTLRCSPRSGDLSVYWYQQSLDQGLQFLIQYYNGEERAKGNILERFSAQQFPDLHSELNLSSLELGDSALYFCASSASGLMNTEAFFGQGTRLTVV.

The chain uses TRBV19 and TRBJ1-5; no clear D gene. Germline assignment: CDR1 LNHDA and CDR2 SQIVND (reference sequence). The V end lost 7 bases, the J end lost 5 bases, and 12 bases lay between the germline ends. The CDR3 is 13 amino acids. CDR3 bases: TGTGCCAGTACTCTCCGGGAGCATCAGCCCCAGCATTTT. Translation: CASTLREHQPQHF.